Listed below are T cell receptor beta chains from one sample, sequenced in a study of blood T cell repertoires in COVID-19. Data came from immunoSEQ multiplex PCR; TCRdb stores just in-frame clones and leaves some out. The sample holds roughly 120,000 clones, roughly nine tenths seen once. Material: peripheral blood. All receptors come from a human donor in a cohort sampled during active COVID-19. Each CDR3 is given with its conserved first and last residue. The D gene is left open where the match is weak. Not all rows give a size; the values are once, few, many and, for expanded clones, a class.

.	TRBV3-1/TRBV3-2	TRBJ1-2	few	TGTGCCAGCAGCCCGGGTCCGTCAAGGGGCTACACCTTC	CASSPGPSRGYTF
.	TRBV15	TRBJ1-2	.	TGTGCCACCAGGGACAGCTCGGACCGCCGTAAGGGTGGCTACACCTTC	CATRDSSDRRKGGYTF
TRBD2	TRBV5-1	TRBJ2-2	.	TGCGCCAGCAGCTTGGTTGGCAGCGGGAGGGCCGGGGAGCTGTTTTTT	CASSLVGSGRAGELFF
TRBD1	TRBV5-1	TRBJ1-2	.	TGCGCCAGCAGCTTGGGAGGGGGCGAAGCCTATGGCTACACCTTC	CASSLGGGEAYGYTF
.	TRBV20-1	TRBJ2-7	.	TGCAGTGCTAGAGAGACAGTCGAGCAGTACTTC	CSARETVEQYF
TRBD1	TRBV4-1	TRBJ2-1	.	TGCGCCAGCAGTCTAACCGGGACAGGGTCTCATGAGCAGTTCTTC	CASSLTGTGSHEQFF
.	TRBV5-4	TRBJ2-1	.	TGTGCCAGCAGCGGGGCTGGGCGGAGCTCCTACAATGAGCAGTTCTTC	CASSGAGRSSYNEQFF
.	TRBV4-2	TRBJ2-1	.	TGTGCCAGCAGCTCTGCCACTGGTCGGGATGAGCAGTTCTTC	CASSSATGRDEQFF
.	TRBV5-5	TRBJ2-7	.	TGTGCCAGCAGCCCGCCCGCTAATGACGAGCAGTACTTC	CASSPPANDEQYF
TRBD1	TRBV7-3	TRBJ2-5	.	TGTGCCAGCAGCGTAACCGGGACAGGGGTCAAAGAGACCCAGTACTTC	CASSVTGTGVKETQYF
.	TRBV9	TRBJ1-6	.	TGTGCCAGCAGCGTCAGGGGCTCCTATAATTCACCCCTCCACTTT	CASSVRGSYNSPLHF
.	TRBV28	TRBJ1-2	.	TGTGCCAGCCGATTAACAGATCTTCCTAACTATGGCTACACCTTC	CASRLTDLPNYGYTF
.	TRBV11-3	TRBJ1-6	.	TGTGCCAGCAGCTTAGGTGGAGATTCACCCCTCCACTTT	CASSLGGDSPLHF
.	TRBV27	TRBJ2-1	.	TGTGCCAGCAGTTCCCCCCATCTCCTAGCTGGCTCCTACAATGAGCAGTTCTTC	CASSSPHLLAGSYNEQFF
.	TRBV5-1	TRBJ1-3	.	TGCGCCAGCAGCCGGACAGAGGCCCCTGGAAACACCATATATTTT	CASSRTEAPGNTIYF
TRBD2	TRBV18	TRBJ2-5	.	TGTGCCAGCTCACCACCAGGTGGGGGAGGGCAAGAGACCCAGTACTTC	CASSPPGGGGQETQYF
TRBD2	TRBV7-2	TRBJ2-1	.	TGTGCCAGCAGTGGACTAGCGGGAGGGGATGAGCAGTTCTTC	CASSGLAGGDEQFF
TRBD2	TRBV15	TRBJ2-3	.	TGTGCCACCAGCAGAGGTAATAGCGGGAGCCCCACAGATACGCAGTATTTT	CATSRGNSGSPTDTQYF
.	TRBV11-3	TRBJ2-3	.	TGTGCCAGCAGTAAGGGCGGGCCAAGCACAGATACGCAGTATTTT	CASSKGGPSTDTQYF
.	TRBV2	TRBJ2-1	.	TGTGCCAGCAGTGAACGACAAACGGCCTACAATGAGCAGTTCTTC	CASSERQTAYNEQFF
.	TRBV29-1	TRBJ2-1	medium-sized	TGCAGCGTTGAACGGGGGAATGAGCAGTTCTTC	CSVERGNEQFF
TRBD1	TRBV30	TRBJ1-1	.	TGTGCCTGGGTTGTTGACAGGGCCACTGAAGCTTTCTTT	CAWVVDRATEAFF
TRBD2	TRBV7-2	TRBJ2-3	.	TGTGCCAGCAGCTTAAGTAGCGGGAGGGTGGAGGATACGCAGTATTTT	CASSLSSGRVEDTQYF
.	TRBV7-3	TRBJ2-2	.	TGTGCCAGCAGCTTAACTGGGACATCCCCCACCGGGGAGCTGTTTTTT	CASSLTGTSPTGELFF